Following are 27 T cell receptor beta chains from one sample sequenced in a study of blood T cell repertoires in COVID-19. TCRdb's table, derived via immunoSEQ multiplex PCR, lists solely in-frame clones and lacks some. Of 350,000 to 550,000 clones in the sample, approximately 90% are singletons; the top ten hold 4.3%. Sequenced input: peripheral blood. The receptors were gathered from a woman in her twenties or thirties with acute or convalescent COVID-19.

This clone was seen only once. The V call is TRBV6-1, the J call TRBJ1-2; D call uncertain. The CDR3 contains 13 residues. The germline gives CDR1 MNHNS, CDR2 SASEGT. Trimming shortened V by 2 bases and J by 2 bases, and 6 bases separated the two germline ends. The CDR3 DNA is TGTGCCAGCAGTGAACCAGGAAACTATGGCTACACCTTC. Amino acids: CASSEPGNYGYTF.

CDR3 in DNA: TGTGCCAGCAGCTTCACGTCGGGGGGTTCACCCATGACCCAGTACTTC. This encodes CASSFTSGGSPMTQYF. The chain joins TRBV11-2 to TRBJ2-5, with 7 bases fitting TRBD2. The CDR3 has 16 amino acids. The germline V gene has CDR1 SGHAT and CDR2 FQNNGV. The ends lost 3 bases at V and 7 bases at J; junction bases unmatched: 14.

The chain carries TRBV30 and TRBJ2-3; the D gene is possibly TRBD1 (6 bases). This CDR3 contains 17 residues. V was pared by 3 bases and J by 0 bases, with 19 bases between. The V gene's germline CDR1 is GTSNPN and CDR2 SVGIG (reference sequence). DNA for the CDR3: TGTGCCTGGAGACGACCCACCAACAGGGCTAGCACAGATACGCAGTATTTT. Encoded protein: CAWRRPTNRASTDTQYF.

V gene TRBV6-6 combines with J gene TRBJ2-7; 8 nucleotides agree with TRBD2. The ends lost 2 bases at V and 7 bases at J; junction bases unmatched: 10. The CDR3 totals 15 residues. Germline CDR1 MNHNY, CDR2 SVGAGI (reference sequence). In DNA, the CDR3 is TGTGCCAGCAGTTACGAGCGGACTAGCCAAACTGAGCAGTACTTC. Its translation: CASSYERTSQTEQYF.

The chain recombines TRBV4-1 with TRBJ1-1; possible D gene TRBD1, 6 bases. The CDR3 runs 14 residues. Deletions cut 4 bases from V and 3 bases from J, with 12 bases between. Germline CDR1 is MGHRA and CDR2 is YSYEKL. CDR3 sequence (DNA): TGCGCCAGCAGCCTGACAGGTGTGGACACTGAAGCTTTCTTT. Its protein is CASSLTGVDTEAFF.

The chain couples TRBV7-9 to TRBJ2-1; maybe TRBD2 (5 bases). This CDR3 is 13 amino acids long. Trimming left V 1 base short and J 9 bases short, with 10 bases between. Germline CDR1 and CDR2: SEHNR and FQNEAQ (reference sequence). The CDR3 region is CASSLEGRGEQFF. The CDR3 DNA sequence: TGTGCCAGCAGCTTAGAGGGCCGGGGTGAGCAGTTCTTC.

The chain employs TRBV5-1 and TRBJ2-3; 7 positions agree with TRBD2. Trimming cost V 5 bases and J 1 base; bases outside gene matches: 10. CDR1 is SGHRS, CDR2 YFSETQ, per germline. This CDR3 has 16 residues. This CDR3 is CASSPSSSGGTDTQYF. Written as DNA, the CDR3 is TGCGCCAGCAGTCCTTCCAGCAGCGGGGGCACAGATACGCAGTATTTT.

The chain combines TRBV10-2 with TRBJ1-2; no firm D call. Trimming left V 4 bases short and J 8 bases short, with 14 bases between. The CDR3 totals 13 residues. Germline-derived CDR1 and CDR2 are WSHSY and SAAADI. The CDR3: CASSATGAMGYTF. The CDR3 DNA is TGCGCCAGCAGTGCGACGGGAGCTATGGGCTACACCTTC.

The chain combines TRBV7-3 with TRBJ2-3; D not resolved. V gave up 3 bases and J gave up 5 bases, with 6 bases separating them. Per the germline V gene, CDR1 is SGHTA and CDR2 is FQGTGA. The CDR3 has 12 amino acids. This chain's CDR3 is CASSFTGDTQYF. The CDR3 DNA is TGTGCCAGCAGCTTCACGGGAGATACGCAGTATTTT.

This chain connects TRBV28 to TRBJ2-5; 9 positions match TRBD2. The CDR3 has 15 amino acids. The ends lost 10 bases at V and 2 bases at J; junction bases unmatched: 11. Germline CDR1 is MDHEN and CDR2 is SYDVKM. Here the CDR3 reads CATQRGATGQETQYF. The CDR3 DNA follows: TGTGCCACCCAGCGGGGGGCGACGGGTCAAGAGACCCAGTACTTC.

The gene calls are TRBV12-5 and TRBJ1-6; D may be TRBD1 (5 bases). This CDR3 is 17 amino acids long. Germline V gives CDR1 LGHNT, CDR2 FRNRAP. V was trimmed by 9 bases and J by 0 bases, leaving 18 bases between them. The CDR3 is CASASTAGPSYNSPLHF. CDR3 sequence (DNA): TGTGCTAGCGCCTCGACAGCGGGGCCCTCCTATAATTCACCCCTCCACTTT.

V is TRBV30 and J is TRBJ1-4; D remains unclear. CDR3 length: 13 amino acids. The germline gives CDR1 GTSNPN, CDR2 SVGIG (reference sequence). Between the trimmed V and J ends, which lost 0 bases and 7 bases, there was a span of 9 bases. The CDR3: CAWSVRSGEKLFF. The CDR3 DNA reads TGTGCCTGGAGTGTACGATCGGGTGAAAAACTGTTTTTT.

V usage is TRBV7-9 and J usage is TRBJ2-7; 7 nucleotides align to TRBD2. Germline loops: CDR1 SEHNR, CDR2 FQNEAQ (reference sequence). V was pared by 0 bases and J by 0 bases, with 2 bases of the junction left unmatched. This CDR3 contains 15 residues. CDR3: CASSLAGGSSYEQYF. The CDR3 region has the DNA TGTGCCAGCAGCTTAGCGGGCGGGAGCTCCTACGAGCAGTACTTC.

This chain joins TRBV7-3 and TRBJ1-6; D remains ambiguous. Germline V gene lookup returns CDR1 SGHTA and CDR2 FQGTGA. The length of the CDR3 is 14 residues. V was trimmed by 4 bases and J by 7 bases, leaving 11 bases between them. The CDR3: CASSSGLLNSPLHF. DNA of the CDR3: TGTGCCAGCAGCTCCGGACTATTGAATTCACCCCTCCACTTT.

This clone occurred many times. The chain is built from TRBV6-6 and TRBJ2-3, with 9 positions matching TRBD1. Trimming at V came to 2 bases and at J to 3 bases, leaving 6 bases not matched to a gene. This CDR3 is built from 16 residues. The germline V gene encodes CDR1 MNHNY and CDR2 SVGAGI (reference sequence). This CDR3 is CASSYPPGQGTDTQYF. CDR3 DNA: TGTGCCAGCAGTTACCCACCGGGACAGGGAACAGATACGCAGTATTTT.

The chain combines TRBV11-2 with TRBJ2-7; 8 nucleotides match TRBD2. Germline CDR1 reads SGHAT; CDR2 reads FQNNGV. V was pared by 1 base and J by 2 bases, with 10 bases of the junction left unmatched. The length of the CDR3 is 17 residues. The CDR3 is CASSLGSSGLSPYEQYF. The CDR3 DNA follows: TGTGCCAGCAGCTTAGGCTCTAGCGGGCTTTCGCCCTACGAGCAGTACTTC. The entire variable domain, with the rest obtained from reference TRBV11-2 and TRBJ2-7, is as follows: EAGVAQSPRYKIIEKRQSVAFWCNPISGHATLYWYQQILGQGPKLLIQFQNNGVVDDSQLPKDRFSAERLKGVDSTLKIQPAKLEDSAVYLCASSLGSSGLSPYEQYFGPGTRLTVT.

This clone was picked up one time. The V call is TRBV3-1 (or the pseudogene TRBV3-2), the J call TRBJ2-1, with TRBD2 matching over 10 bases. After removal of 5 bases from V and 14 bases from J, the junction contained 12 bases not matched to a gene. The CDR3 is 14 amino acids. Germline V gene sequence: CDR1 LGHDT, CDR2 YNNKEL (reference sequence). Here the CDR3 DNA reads TGTGCCAGCAGCGCCCCTGAGCGGGGGGGCAGGGAGTTCTTC. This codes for CASSAPERGGREFF.

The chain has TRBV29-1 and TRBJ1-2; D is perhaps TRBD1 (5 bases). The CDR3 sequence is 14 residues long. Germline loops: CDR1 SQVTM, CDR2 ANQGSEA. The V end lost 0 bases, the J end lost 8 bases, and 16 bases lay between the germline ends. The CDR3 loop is CSVEDLRQGVGYTF. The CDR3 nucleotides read TGCAGCGTTGAAGATCTTCGACAAGGGGTAGGCTACACCTTC.

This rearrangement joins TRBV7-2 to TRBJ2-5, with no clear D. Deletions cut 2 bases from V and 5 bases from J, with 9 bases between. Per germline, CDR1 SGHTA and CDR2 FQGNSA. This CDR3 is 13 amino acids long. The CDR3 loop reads CASSLQARETQYF. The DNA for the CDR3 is TGTGCCAGCAGCTTACAGGCAAGGGAGACCCAGTACTTC.

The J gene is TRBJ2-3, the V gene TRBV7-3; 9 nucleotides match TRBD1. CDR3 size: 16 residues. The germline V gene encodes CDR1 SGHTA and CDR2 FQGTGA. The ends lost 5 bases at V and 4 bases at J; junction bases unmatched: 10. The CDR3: CASSISGQGSADTQYF. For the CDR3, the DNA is TGTGCCAGCAGCATCTCGGGACAGGGCTCGGCAGATACGCAGTATTTT.

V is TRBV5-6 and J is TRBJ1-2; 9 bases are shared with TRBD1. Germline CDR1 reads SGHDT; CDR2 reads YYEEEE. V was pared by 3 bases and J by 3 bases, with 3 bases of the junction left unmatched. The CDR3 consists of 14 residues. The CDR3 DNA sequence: TGTGCCAGCAGCTACCGGGACAGGGACTATGGCTACACCTTC. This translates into CASSYRDRDYGYTF.

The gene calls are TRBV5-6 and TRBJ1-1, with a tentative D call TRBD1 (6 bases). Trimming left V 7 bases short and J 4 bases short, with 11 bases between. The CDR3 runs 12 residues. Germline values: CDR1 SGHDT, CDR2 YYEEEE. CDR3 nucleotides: TGTGCCAGCGGCAGGGGCGTCACTGAAGCTTTCTTT. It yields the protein CASGRGVTEAFF.

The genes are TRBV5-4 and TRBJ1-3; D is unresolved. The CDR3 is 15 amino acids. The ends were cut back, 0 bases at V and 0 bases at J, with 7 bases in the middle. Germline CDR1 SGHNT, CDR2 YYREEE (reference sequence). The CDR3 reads CASSLVSNSGNTIYF. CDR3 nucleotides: TGTGCCAGCAGCTTGGTCTCTAACTCTGGAAACACCATATATTTT.

This CDR3 reads CASSLVNYEQYF. In DNA form, the CDR3 reads TGTGCCAGCAGCTTGGTAAACTACGAGCAGTACTTC. The chain carries TRBV5-6 and TRBJ2-7; unclear D gene. CDR3 length: 12 residues. Between the trimmed V and J ends, which lost 0 bases and 3 bases, there was a span of 4 bases. Germline V lookup: CDR1 SGHDT, CDR2 YYEEEE. Combining the CDR3 with reference TRBV5-6 and TRBJ2-7 gives the whole variable domain DAGVTQSPTHLIKTRGQQVTLRCSPKSGHDTVSWYQQALGQGPQFIFQYYEEEERQRGNFPDRFSGHQFPNYSSELNVNALLLGDSALYLCASSLVNYEQYFGPGTRLTVT.

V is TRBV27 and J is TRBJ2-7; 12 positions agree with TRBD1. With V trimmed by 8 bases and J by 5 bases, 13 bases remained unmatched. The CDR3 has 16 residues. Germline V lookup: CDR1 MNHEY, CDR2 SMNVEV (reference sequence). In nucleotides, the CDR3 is TGTGCCAGCCGTCCCCTCCGGGACAGGGGGCTTAACGAGCAGTACTTC. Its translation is CASRPLRDRGLNEQYF.

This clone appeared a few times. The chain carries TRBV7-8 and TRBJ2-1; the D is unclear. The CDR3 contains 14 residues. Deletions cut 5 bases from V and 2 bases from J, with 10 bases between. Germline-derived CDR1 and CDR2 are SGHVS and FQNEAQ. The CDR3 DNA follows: TGTGCCAGCAGCCCTATTACAGCCTACAATGAGCAGTTCTTC. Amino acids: CASSPITAYNEQFF.

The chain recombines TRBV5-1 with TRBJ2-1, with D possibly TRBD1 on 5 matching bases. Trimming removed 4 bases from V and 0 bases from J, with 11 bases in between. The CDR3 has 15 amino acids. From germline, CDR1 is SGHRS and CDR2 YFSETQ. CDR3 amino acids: CASSVTGFSYNEQFF. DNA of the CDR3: TGCGCCAGCAGCGTTACAGGTTTCTCCTACAATGAGCAGTTCTTC.